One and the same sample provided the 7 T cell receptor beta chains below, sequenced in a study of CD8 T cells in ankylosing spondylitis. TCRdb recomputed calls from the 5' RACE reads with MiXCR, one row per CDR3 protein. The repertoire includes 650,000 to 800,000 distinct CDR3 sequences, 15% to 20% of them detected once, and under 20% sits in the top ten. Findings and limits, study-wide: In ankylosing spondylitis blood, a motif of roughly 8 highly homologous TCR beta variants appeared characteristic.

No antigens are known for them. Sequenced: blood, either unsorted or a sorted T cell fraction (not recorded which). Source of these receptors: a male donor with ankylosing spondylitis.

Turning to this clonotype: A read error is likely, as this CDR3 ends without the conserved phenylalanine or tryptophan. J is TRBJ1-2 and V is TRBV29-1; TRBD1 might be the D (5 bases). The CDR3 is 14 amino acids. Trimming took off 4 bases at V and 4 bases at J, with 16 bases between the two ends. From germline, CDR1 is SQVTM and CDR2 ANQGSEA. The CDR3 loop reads CSVGPGGVGYGYTL. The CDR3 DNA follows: TGCAGCGTTGGCCCCGGAGGGGTAGGCTATGGCTACACCCTC.

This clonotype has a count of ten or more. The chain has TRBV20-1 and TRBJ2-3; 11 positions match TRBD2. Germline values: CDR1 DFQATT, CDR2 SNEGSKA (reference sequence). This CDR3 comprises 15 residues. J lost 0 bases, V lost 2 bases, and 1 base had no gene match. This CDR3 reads CSARRTSGSTDTQYF. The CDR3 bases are TGCAGTGCTAGAAGGACTAGCGGGAGCACAGATACGCAGTATTTT.

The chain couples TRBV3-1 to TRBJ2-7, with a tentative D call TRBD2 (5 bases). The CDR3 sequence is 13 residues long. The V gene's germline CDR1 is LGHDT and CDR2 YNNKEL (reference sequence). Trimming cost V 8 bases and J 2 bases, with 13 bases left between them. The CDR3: CASSGIGAYEQYF. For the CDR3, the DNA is TGTGCCAGCTCCGGGATTGGGGCCTACGAGCAGTACTTC.

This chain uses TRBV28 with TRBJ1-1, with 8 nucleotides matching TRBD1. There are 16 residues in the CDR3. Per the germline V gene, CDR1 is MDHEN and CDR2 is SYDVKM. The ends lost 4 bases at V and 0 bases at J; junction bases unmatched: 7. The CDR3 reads CASSSYPGGLNTEAFF. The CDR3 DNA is TGTGCCAGCAGTTCCTACCCAGGGGGCTTGAACACTGAAGCTTTCTTT.

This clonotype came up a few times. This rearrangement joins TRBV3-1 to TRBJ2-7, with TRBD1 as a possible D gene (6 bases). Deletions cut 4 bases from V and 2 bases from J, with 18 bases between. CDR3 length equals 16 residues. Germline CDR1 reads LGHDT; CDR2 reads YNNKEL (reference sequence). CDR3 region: CASSRGQQGYPYEQYF. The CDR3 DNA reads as TGTGCCAGCAGCCGCGGACAGCAAGGTTATCCCTACGAGCAGTACTTC.

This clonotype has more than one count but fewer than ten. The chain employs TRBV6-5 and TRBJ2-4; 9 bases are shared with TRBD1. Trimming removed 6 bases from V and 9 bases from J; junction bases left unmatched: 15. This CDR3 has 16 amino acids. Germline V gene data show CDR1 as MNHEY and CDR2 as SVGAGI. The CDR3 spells CASSYPDRGGGVIQYF. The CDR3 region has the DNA TGTGCCAGCAGCTACCCGGACAGGGGAGGTGGGGTCATTCAGTACTTC.

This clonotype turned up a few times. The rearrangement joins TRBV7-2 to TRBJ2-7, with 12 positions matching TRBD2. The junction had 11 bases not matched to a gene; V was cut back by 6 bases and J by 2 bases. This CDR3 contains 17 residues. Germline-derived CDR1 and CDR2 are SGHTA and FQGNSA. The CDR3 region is CASSLWTSGTGPYEQYF. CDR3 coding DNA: TGTGCCAGCAGTCTGTGGACTAGCGGGACTGGCCCCTACGAGCAGTACTTC. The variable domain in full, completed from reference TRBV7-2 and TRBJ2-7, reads GAGVSQSPSNKVTEKGKDVELRCDPISGHTALYWYRQSLGQGLEFLIYFQGNSAPDKSGLPSDRFSAERTGGSVSTLTIQRTQQEDSAVYLCASSLWTSGTGPYEQYFGPGTRLTVT.